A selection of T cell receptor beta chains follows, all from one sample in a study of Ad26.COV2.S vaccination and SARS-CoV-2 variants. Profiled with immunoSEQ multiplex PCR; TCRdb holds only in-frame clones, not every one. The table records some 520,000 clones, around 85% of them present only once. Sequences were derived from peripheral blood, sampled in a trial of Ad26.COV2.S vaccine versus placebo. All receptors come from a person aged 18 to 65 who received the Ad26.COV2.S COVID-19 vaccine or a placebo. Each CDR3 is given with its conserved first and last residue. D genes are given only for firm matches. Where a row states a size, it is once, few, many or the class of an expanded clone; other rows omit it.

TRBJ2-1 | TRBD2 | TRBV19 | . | TGTGCCAGTAGTATGCTAGCGGGCTCTTACAATGAGCAGTTCTTC | CASSMLAGSYNEQFF
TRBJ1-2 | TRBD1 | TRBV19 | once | TGTGCCAGTAGTATCGAGGACAGGGGGTATGGCTACACCTTC | CASSIEDRGYGYTF
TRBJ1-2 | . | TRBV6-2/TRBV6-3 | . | TGTGCCAGCAGCCCCGACGGTGGATTGGGCTACACCTTC | CASSPDGGLGYTF
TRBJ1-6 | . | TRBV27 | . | TGTGCCAGCAGTTTTACCGTTAAAACCAGGAATTCACCCCTCCACTTT | CASSFTVKTRNSPLHF
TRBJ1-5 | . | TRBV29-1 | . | TGCAGCGCCGGGGGGGCGGCTAGCAATCAGCCCCAGCATTTT | CSAGGAASNQPQHF
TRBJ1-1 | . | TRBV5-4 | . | TGTGCCAGCAGCTTGCGCGGGTTTGATATTGAAGCTTTCTTT | CASSLRGFDIEAFF
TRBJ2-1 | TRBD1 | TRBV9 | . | TGTGCCAGCAGCAGGGGCGGACAGGGCACCTACAATGAGCAGTTCTTC | CASSRGGQGTYNEQFF
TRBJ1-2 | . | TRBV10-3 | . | TGTGCCATCAGTGAGTCAACAGGTGGCTATGGCTACACCTTC | CAISESTGGYGYTF
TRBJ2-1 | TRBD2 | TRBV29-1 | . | TGCAGCGTTGCGTGGGCTAGCGGGAGGGAGCAGTTCTTC | CSVAWASGREQFF
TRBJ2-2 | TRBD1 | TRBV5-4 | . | TGTGCCAGCAGCGTGGGACAGGGAACCACCGGGGAGCTGTTTTTT | CASSVGQGTTGELFF
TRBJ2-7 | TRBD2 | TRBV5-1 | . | TGCGCCAGCAGCCAAGGGACTAGCGGACCCTACGAGCAGTACTTC | CASSQGTSGPYEQYF
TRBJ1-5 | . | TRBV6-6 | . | TGTGCCAGCAGTTACATTGGAGGGGGTGTGCAGCCCCAGCATTTT | CASSYIGGGVQPQHF
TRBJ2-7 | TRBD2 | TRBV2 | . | TGTGCCAACCGATTTGGGACTAGCGGGAGCCGGCAGTACTTC | CANRFGTSGSRQYF
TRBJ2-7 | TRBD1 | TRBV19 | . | TGTGCCAGTAGCAGAAGCGGGACAGGGGATTCCTACGAGCAGTACTTC | CASSRSGTGDSYEQYF
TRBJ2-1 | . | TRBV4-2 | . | TGTGCCAGCAGCCAAGAAAGGGGGGTTGAGCAGTTCTTC | CASSQERGVEQFF
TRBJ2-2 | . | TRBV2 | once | TGTGCCAGCAGTGAATCCTCCTACATGGGGGAGCTGTTTTTT | CASSESSYMGELFF
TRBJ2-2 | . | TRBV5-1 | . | TGCGCCAGCAGCTTGAGGGGGGACACCGGGGAGCTGTTTTTT | CASSLRGDTGELFF
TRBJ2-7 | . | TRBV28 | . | TGTGCCAGCAGTTCCCCCTTCGGGACCGCCAGCTCCTACGAGCAGTACTTC | CASSSPFGTASSYEQYF
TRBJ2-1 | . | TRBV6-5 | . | TGTGCCAGCAAGCGAGGGGGCTACAATGAGCAGTTCTTC | CASKRGGYNEQFF
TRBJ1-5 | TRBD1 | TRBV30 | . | TGTGCCTGGAGTGTACCCCCGGGACAGGGACGTTATAGCAATCAGCCCCAGCATTTT | CAWSVPPGQGRYSNQPQHF
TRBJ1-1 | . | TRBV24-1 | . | TGTGCCACCAGTGATTCGAGAGGAAATGAAGCTTTCTTT | CATSDSRGNEAFF
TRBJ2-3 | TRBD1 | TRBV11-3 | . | TGTGCCAGCAGCCCAGGGGGCATAGGTAGCACAGATACGCAGTATTTT | CASSPGGIGSTDTQYF
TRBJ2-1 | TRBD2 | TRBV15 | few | TGTGCCACGAGGACGGGACTAGCGGGACCGAAGTACAATGAGCAGTTCTTC | CATRTGLAGPKYNEQFF
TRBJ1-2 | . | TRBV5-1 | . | TGCGCCAGCAGCACGGGAGCAGGGACCGTTGGTGGCTACACCTTC | CASSTGAGTVGGYTF
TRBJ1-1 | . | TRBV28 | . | TGTGCCAGCAGTTTTTTGGGCCAGATGACGAACACTGAAGCTTTCTTT | CASSFLGQMTNTEAFF
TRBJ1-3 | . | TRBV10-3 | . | TGTGCCATCAGTGAGTCGCGGAGGAAGTCTGGAAACACCATATATTTT | CAISESRRKSGNTIYF
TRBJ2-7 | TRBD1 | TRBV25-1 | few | TGTGCCAGCAGTCGGGGACAGGGGTACGAGCAGTACTTC | CASSRGQGYEQYF
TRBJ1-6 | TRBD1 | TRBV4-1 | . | TGCGCCAGCAGCCAAGATGGGTCAGGGGGCGGTTCACCCCTCCACTTT | CASSQDGSGGGSPLHF
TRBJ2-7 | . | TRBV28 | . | TGTGCCAGCAGTTTGCCTACCACCTACGAGCAGTACTTC | CASSLPTTYEQYF
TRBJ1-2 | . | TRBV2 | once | TGTGCCAGCACCCCGGGGGAGCCCTATGGCTACACCTTC | CASTPGEPYGYTF
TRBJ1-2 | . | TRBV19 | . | TGTGCCAGTAGTATAGCACAGGACTGGCAGAGATTAGGTCGCACCTTC | CASSIAQDWQRLGRTF
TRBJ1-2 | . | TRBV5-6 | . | TGTGCCAGCAGCTTCGGGTCGGACTACACTAACTATGGCTACACCTTC | CASSFGSDYTNYGYTF
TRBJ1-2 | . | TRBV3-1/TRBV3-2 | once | TGTGCCAGCAGCCGGGGGGAAGCTAACTATGGCTACACCTTC | CASSRGEANYGYTF
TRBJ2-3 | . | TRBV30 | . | TGTGCCTGGACTGCGTATTTTAGCACAGATACGCAGTATTTT | CAWTAYFSTDTQYF
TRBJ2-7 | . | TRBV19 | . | TGTGCCAGTAGTGCTCTCCGAGGAATCGACTACGAGCAGTACTTC | CASSALRGIDYEQYF
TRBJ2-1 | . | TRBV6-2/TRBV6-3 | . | TGTGCCAGCAGTTGGTTAAATGAGCAGTTCTTC | CASSWLNEQFF
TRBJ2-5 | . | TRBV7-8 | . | TGTGCCAGCAGCTTAGTGGGGTCGGAGACCCAGTACTTC | CASSLVGSETQYF
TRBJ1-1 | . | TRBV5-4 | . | TGTGCCAGCAGCTTGGAGGGCCGACTGACGAACACTGAAGCTTTCTTT | CASSLEGRLTNTEAFF
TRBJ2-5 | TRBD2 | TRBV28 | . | TGTGCCAGCACCTCTAGCGGGAGGTTTGAGACCCAGTACTTC | CASTSSGRFETQYF
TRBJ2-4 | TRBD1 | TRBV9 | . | TGTGCCAGCAGCGACCGGGACAGGGGGGCCAAAAACATTCAGTACTTC | CASSDRDRGAKNIQYF
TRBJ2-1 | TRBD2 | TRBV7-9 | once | TGTGCCAGCAGCTTAGGGGGACTAGCGGGCGTCTACAATGAGCAGTTCTTC | CASSLGGLAGVYNEQFF
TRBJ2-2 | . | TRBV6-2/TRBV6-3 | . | TGTGCCAGCAGTCTGTATATCACCGGGGAGCTGTTTTTT | CASSLYITGELFF
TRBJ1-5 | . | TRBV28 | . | TGTGCCAGCAGGGACAGCAATCAGCCCCAGCATTTT | CASRDSNQPQHF
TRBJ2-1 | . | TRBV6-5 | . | TGTGCCAGCAGCCTCGTTTGGTACAATGAGCAGTTCTTC | CASSLVWYNEQFF
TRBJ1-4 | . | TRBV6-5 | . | TGTGCCAGCAGTAGGGGGGCTGCTAATGAAAAACTGTTTTTT | CASSRGAANEKLFF